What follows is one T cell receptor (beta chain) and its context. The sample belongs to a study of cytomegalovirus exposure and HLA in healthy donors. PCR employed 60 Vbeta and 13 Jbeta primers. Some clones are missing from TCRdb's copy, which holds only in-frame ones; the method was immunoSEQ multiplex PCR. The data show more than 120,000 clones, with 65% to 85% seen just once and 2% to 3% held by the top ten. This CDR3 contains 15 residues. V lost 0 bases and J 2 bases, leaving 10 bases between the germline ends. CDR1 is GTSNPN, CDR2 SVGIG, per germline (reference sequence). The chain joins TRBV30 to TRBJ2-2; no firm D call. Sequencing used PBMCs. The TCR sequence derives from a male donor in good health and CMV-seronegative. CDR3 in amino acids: CAWSVLAANTGELFF. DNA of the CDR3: TGTGCCTGGAGTGTTTTGGCGGCCAACACCGGGGAGCTGTTTTTT.